This T cell receptor beta chain was sequenced during a study of T cells in localized non-small cell lung cancer. Study-level points and caveats: Uninvolved adjacent lung showed peak T cell clonality, exceeding tumor. Out of the top 100 tumor clones, a median around 57 were seen in adjacent lung.

Produced via immunoSEQ multiplex PCR; TCRdb's table is partial and in-frame only. Seen here are over 30,000 clones, about nine tenths observed once, and the top ten hold 17%. Comments on this clone: Its antigen is undetermined.

Here the sequenced sample was peripheral blood mononuclear cells, taken before any cancer treatment. The receptor was derived from a man between 40 and 70 years old with stage III lung adenocarcinoma.

The CDR3 loop reads CASSGGTGPRDGELFF. The DNA of the CDR3 is TGTGCCAGCAGCGGAGGAACAGGGCCGAGGGACGGGGAGCTGTTTTTT. V gene TRBV9 combines with J gene TRBJ2-2; D possibly corresponds to TRBD1 (6 bases). CDR3 length: 16 amino acids. Trimming cost V 3 bases and J 7 bases, with 19 bases left between them. The germline gives CDR1 SGDLS, CDR2 YYNGEE.